The present entry profiles one TCR beta chain with its context. Its target is unknown. This specimen belongs to a study of post-analysis software for immune sequencing data. Study as a whole: Several disease courses (relapsing-remitting, secondary progressive and progressive-relapsing) of multiple sclerosis were included.

Overall study results and limits: Patients had higher frequencies than controls of four to six TRBV segments, including TRBV5-6, TRBV5-1 and TRBV20-1. Samples from a shared batch, those prepared together, strongly co-clustered by F measure. Diversity measured as normalized Chao1 was significantly lower in multiple sclerosis patients than in controls.

Unique-molecular-identifier-tagged TCR beta cDNA libraries were used. Researchers reported 400,000 to 550,000 cDNA molecules coming from approximately 1 to 10 million T cells. MiXCR, applied by TCRdb to the PCR reads, yields one record per CDR3 protein. The repertoire includes roughly 600,000 distinct CDR3 sequences, 44% of them detected once, and over 1.5% sits in the top ten. Germline V CDR1 and CDR2: LGHDT, YNNKEL (reference sequence). The CDR3 is made up of 11 amino acids. The sequencing sample was made of blood. This sequence joins TRBV3-1 and TRBJ2-5; D not certain. The end of the DNA is better explained by TRBJ2-7, so the J call may be wrong. This clonotype was sampled from a girl aged 5-17 years with multiple sclerosis. The CDR3 here is CASRGSYEQYF. The CDR3 DNA is TGTGCCAGCAGGGGGTCCTACGAGCAGTACTTC.